The clone carrying this T cell receptor beta chain was seen more than once but under ten times. Its target is not known. This entry comes from a study of response to subunit inactivated influenza vaccine. J gave up 5 bases and V 2 bases, and 6 bases lay outside the gene matches. Germline lookup yields CDR1 MGHRA and CDR2 YSYEKL. This CDR3 has 15 amino acids. TCRdb ran MiXCR on the RT-PCR reads and lists one entry per CDR3 protein. Of 450,000 to 700,000 distinct CDR3 sequences in the sample, approximately 14% are singletons; the top ten hold over 8.5%. Study outcomes and limitations: The authors suggested that every seasonal influenza vaccination recruits few new T cells.

The clonotype originates from a man over 45 who received an inactivated influenza vaccine. The specimen was PBMCs from blood, collected roughly 12 days after vaccination. The gene calls are TRBV4-1 and TRBJ1-1, with 9 bases fitting TRBD1. The CDR3, as DNA: TGCGCCAGCAGCCAACCGGACAGGGGCTGGACTGAAGCTTTCTTT. It yields the protein CASSQPDRGWTEAFF.